A selection of T cell receptor beta chains follows, all from one sample in a study of OX40 agonist ivuxolimab in advanced cancers. Clones were read by immunoSEQ multiplex PCR, and TCRdb kept only the in-frame ones, dropping some. The table shows 60,000 or so clones, with roughly nine tenths occurring only once. Sequencing used CD4+ or CD8+ T cells sorted from blood, obtained in a trial of the OX40 agonist ivuxolimab. The receptor source for this set is an adult with an advanced solid tumor such as melanoma, head and neck, liver or kidney cancer. Each CDR3 is given with its conserved first and last residue. The D gene is left open where the match is weak. Expanded clones get a size class; other rows say once, few or many, or leave the size out.

TRBV18	TRBJ1-1	NA	NA	CASSPTYKGSAFF	TGTGCCAGCTCACCGACGTACAAAGGATCAGCTTTCTTT
TRBV28	TRBJ2-2	NA	NA	CASSYRAKNTGELFF	TGTGCCAGCAGTTACAGAGCTAAGAACACCGGGGAGCTGTTTTTT
TRBV30	TRBJ1-4	NA	NA	CAWSGRPNEKLFF	TGTGCCTGGAGTGGCCGACCAAATGAAAAACTGTTTTTT
TRBV6-4	TRBJ2-3	NA	NA	CASSQGIGADTQYF	TGTGCCAGCAGCCAGGGGATAGGAGCAGATACGCAGTATTTT
TRBV9	TRBJ2-7	TRBD2	NA	CASSVVGGGPYRYEQYF	TGTGCCAGCAGCGTAGTTGGGGGAGGGCCGTATCGATACGAGCAGTACTTC
TRBV10-1	TRBJ2-2	NA	NA	CASSTQRTLNTGELFF	TGCGCCAGCAGTACTCAAAGGACCCTGAACACCGGGGAGCTGTTTTTT
TRBV30	TRBJ2-5	TRBD1	NA	CAWSGQGGKETQYF	TGTGCCTGGAGTGGACAGGGTGGTAAGGAGACCCAGTACTTC
TRBV30	TRBJ2-6	TRBD2	NA	CARSGVRSSGANVLTF	TGTGCCAGGAGCGGGGTCCGGAGCTCTGGGGCCAACGTCCTGACTTTC
TRBV27	TRBJ2-6	NA	NA	CASGGHSSGANVLTF	TGTGCCAGCGGGGGGCACAGTTCTGGGGCCAACGTCCTGACTTTC
TRBV5-4	TRBJ2-7	NA	NA	CASSSLGGTYEQYF	TGTGCCAGCAGCTCCCTGGGCGGAACCTACGAGCAGTACTTC
TRBV28	TRBJ1-2	NA	NA	CASEGWDYGYTF	TGTGCCAGCGAGGGCTGGGACTATGGCTACACCTTC
TRBV5-1	TRBJ1-2	TRBD1	NA	CASSPSLVDRGYTF	TGCGCCAGCAGCCCCAGTTTAGTGGACAGGGGCTACACCTTC
TRBV6-6	TRBJ2-5	NA	NA	CASSLRGAQETQYF	TGTGCCAGCAGCTTACGGGGGGCACAAGAGACCCAGTACTTC
TRBV5-1	TRBJ2-7	TRBD1	NA	CASSLEGTVYEQYF	TGCGCCAGCAGCTTGGAAGGGACAGTCTACGAGCAGTACTTC
TRBV10-1	TRBJ2-3	NA	NA	CASSVSRGTTDTQYF	TGCGCCAGCAGTGTGTCACGGGGAACTACAGATACGCAGTATTTT
TRBV5-4	TRBJ2-5	TRBD1	NA	CASSLAGTEETQYF	TGTGCCAGCAGCTTGGCCGGGACAGAAGAGACCCAGTACTTC
TRBV10-3	TRBJ1-2	NA	NA	CAISERDGYTF	TGTGCCATCAGTGAGCGCGATGGCTACACCTTC
TRBV7-3	TRBJ1-1	TRBD1	few	CASSTRQGATLNTEAFF	TGTGCCAGCAGCACCCGACAGGGGGCAACCCTGAACACTGAAGCTTTCTTT
TRBV5-1	TRBJ2-1	NA	NA	CASSLDRGQGEQFF	TGCGCCAGCAGCTTGGATCGGGGGCAAGGTGAGCAGTTCTTC
TRBV9	TRBJ2-3	NA	NA	CASSVVGNTQYF	TGTGCCAGCAGCGTAGTAGGGAATACGCAGTATTTT
TRBV7-6	TRBJ1-3	NA	NA	CASSLGGRGSGNTIYF	TGTGCCAGCAGCTTAGGGGGCAGGGGAAGTGGAAACACCATATATTTT
TRBV6-1	TRBJ2-2	NA	NA	CASSEWGRRRTGELFF	TGTGCCAGCAGTGAGTGGGGGAGGAGGCGGACCGGGGAGCTGTTTTTT
TRBV28	TRBJ1-2	NA	NA	CAAETSGPTAGGYGYTF	TGTGCCGCAGAGACATCCGGACCCACAGCCGGAGGGTATGGCTACACCTTC
TRBV2	TRBJ2-7	NA	NA	CASSLQGGDSYEQYF	TGTGCCAGCTCCCTCCAGGGCGGAGACTCCTACGAGCAGTACTTC
TRBV18	TRBJ1-1	TRBD1	NA	CASSPSATGGKNTEAFF	TGTGCCAGCTCACCATCCGCTACAGGGGGCAAGAACACTGAAGCTTTCTTT
TRBV2	TRBJ1-5	NA	NA	CASGKVAFNQPQHF	TGTGCCAGCGGTAAAGTGGCCTTTAATCAGCCCCAGCATTTT
TRBV30	TRBJ2-7	NA	NA	CAWRQAYEQYF	TGTGCCTGGAGGCAAGCCTACGAGCAGTACTTC
TRBV10-1	TRBJ1-5	NA	NA	CASSEALNQPQHF	TGCGCCAGCAGTGAGGCCCTAAATCAGCCCCAGCATTTT
TRBV2	TRBJ2-5	TRBD2	NA	CASSEDVLAGRETQYF	TGTGCCAGCAGTGAAGATGTGCTAGCGGGGAGAGAGACCCAGTACTTC
TRBV21-1	TRBJ2-1	NA	few	CASSSRLAGGDEQFF	TGTGCCAGCAGCTCACGACTAGCGGGGGGGGATGAGCAGTTCTTC
TRBV15	TRBJ2-1	NA	NA	CATTLGRQSLNEQFF	TGTGCCACAACCCTCGGCCGCCAAAGCCTCAATGAGCAGTTCTTC
TRBV27	TRBJ2-7	TRBD1	NA	CASSLSAQGAGYEQYF	TGTGCCAGCAGTTTATCGGCACAGGGGGCCGGGTACGAGCAGTACTTC
TRBV11-2	TRBJ2-4	TRBD2	NA	CASSLGLFQYF	TGTGCCAGCAGCTTGGGACTATTTCAGTACTTC
TRBV28	TRBJ1-2	NA	NA	CASSSGQADYGYTF	TGTGCCAGCAGTTCGGGGCAAGCCGACTATGGCTACACCTTC
TRBV5-6	TRBJ2-1	TRBD1	NA	CASSLTGSNEQFF	TGTGCCAGCAGCCTGACAGGGTCCAATGAGCAGTTCTTC
TRBV11-3	TRBJ2-1	TRBD2	NA	CASSYSGGAPFF	TGTGCCAGCAGTTACAGCGGGGGGGCACCGTTCTTC
TRBV7-3	TRBJ2-1	TRBD2	once	CASSSRTSGRARNEQFF	TGTGCCAGCAGCTCCAGAACAAGCGGGAGGGCCAGGAATGAGCAGTTCTTC
TRBV7-3	TRBJ2-3	NA	NA	CASRRTSTDTQYF	TGTGCCAGCAGACGTACTAGCACAGATACGCAGTATTTT
TRBV5-1	TRBJ2-5	NA	NA	CASSPGGTGDMKTQYF	TGCGCCAGCAGCCCCGGCGGGACGGGAGATATGAAGACCCAGTACTTC
TRBV6-5	TRBJ1-1	NA	NA	CASSYSVNTEAFF	TGTGCCAGCAGTTACTCGGTGAACACTGAAGCTTTCTTT
TRBV5-1	TRBJ1-2	NA	NA	CASGRDYNYGYTF	TGCGCCAGCGGCCGGGATTATAACTATGGCTACACCTTC
TRBV2	TRBJ2-1	TRBD1	NA	CASTDWTGGVWNEQFF	TGTGCCAGCACCGACTGGACAGGGGGCGTCTGGAATGAGCAGTTCTTC
TRBV5-8	TRBJ2-7	NA	NA	CASSFRSGDEQYF	TGTGCCAGCAGCTTTAGGTCAGGGGACGAGCAGTACTTC
TRBV5-1	TRBJ1-3	NA	NA	CASSPGPGKGNTIYF	TGCGCCAGCAGCCCTGGCCCGGGAAAAGGAAACACCATATATTTT
TRBV19	TRBJ2-1	TRBD2	NA	CASSPSRLAGRPNEQFF	TGTGCCAGTAGTCCCTCTCGACTAGCGGGTAGACCCAATGAGCAGTTCTTC
TRBV7-8	TRBJ2-7	NA	NA	CASSLRTGTRSYEQYF	TGTGCCAGCAGCTTACGAACCGGGACTCGTTCCTACGAGCAGTACTTC
TRBV6-5	TRBJ1-4	TRBD1	once	CASSLGQGEEKLFF	TGTGCCAGCAGCCTTGGACAGGGCGAGGAAAAACTGTTTTTT
TRBV28	TRBJ1-4	NA	NA	CASSVTDRHNEKLFF	TGTGCCAGCAGTGTTACTGACAGACATAATGAAAAACTGTTTTTT
TRBV5-8	TRBJ2-7	NA	NA	CASSPNYEQYF	TGTGCCAGCAGCCCTAATTACGAGCAGTACTTC
TRBV6-1	TRBJ2-1	TRBD2	NA	CATRERSGGGEQFF	TGTGCCACCCGGGAGAGGAGCGGGGGGGGTGAGCAGTTCTTC
TRBV5-1	TRBJ2-7	NA	NA	CASSLAVTDFYEQYF	TGCGCCAGCAGCTTGGCCGTGACAGATTTCTACGAGCAGTACTTC
TRBV18	TRBJ2-2	NA	few	CASWSGQTGELFF	TGTGCCAGCTGGTCCGGGCAAACCGGGGAGCTGTTTTTT
TRBV9	TRBJ1-3	NA	NA	CASSALGGASSGNTIYF	TGTGCCAGCAGCGCCCTAGGGGGGGCCTCCTCTGGAAACACCATATATTTT
TRBV5-1	TRBJ2-5	NA	NA	CASSPDSGKETQYF	TGCGCCAGCAGCCCGGACTCGGGGAAGGAGACCCAGTACTTC
TRBV28	TRBJ2-2	NA	NA	CASSSTNTGELFF	TGTGCCAGCAGTTCAACGAACACCGGGGAGCTGTTTTTT